Sequencing of this T cell receptor (beta chain) was carried out in a study of a mutant IDH1 vaccine in newly diagnosed glioma. Across the study: Patients had eight vaccinations, in weeks 1, 3, 5, 7, 11, 15, 19 and 23. The first vaccination came 4-6 weeks after radiotherapy alone, or with temozolomide cycles. Study results and limitations: Pseudoprogression apparently lacked any relation to changes in top peripheral T cell clonotypes.

Turning to this clone: Its target is unknown.

Here immunoSEQ multiplex PCR was the method, and the copy in TCRdb shows in-frame clones only, minus some. Among about 60,000 clones, about 86% were seen once, and the ten largest hold 6.5% to 9%. The time point was: week 5, during vaccination. Vaccinated patients received 300 ug of mutant IDH1 20-mer peptide per dose, with topical imiquimod. In every donor, the tumor was a new WHO grade 3 or 4 IDH1-mutant, ATRX-lost astrocytoma. This receptor was obtained from a woman between 50 and 59 years old with glioma. This sample comprised PBMCs, obtained from a glioma patient whose treatment included an IDH1 peptide vaccine.

As DNA, the CDR3 is TGTGCCATCAAGACGGCAGGGGGAACCTACGAGCAGTACTTC. Its translation: CAIKTAGGTYEQYF. The chain joins TRBV10-3 to TRBJ2-7; 7 bases agree with TRBD1. The CDR3 has 14 residues. J gave up 2 bases and V 7 bases, and 8 bases lay outside the gene matches. From germline, CDR1 is ENHRY and CDR2 SYGVKD.